These 32 T cell receptor beta chains were sequenced from one sample in a study of blood T cell repertoires in COVID-19. Assay used: immunoSEQ multiplex PCR; TCRdb lists only in-frame clones, some missing. The table has 200,000 to 250,000 clones, 70% to 90% seen once; the top ten hold less than 15%. Sequenced input: peripheral blood. The source of these receptors is a woman aged 18-35 years who had recovered from COVID-19.

The V call is TRBV9, the J call TRBJ1-3, with a tentative D call TRBD1 (5 bases). The CDR3 is made up of 14 amino acids. Trimming removed 2 bases from V and 2 bases from J, with 8 bases in between. Germline V gene lookup returns CDR1 SGDLS and CDR2 YYNGEE. CDR3: CASSVPTAGNTIYF. DNA for the CDR3: TGTGCCAGCAGCGTGCCGACAGCTGGAAACACCATATATTTT.

This chain uses TRBV5-1 with TRBJ1-3; TRBD1 is a possible D gene (6 bases). Trimming shortened V by 1 base and J by 0 bases, and 17 bases separated the two germline ends. This CDR3 has 18 amino acids. Germline values: CDR1 SGHRS, CDR2 YFSETQ. CDR3 sequence reads: CASSLWGHGQSSGNTIYF. As DNA, the CDR3 is TGCGCCAGCAGCTTGTGGGGCCACGGACAGAGCTCTGGAAACACCATATATTTT.

The J gene is TRBJ1-1, the V gene TRBV12-3 or TRBV12-4; TRBD1 is a possible D gene (6 bases). This CDR3 contains 12 residues. The V gene lost 3 bases and the J gene lost 10 bases, with 12 bases spanning the gap. The CDR3 here is CASSFGGQGAFF. CDR3 nucleotide sequence: TGTGCCAGCAGTTTCGGGGGGCAGGGAGCTTTCTTT.

The gene calls are TRBV18 and TRBJ2-7; D is undetermined. V lost 3 bases, J lost 0 bases, and 6 bases lay in between. Germline V lookup: CDR1 KGHSH, CDR2 LQKENI. The CDR3 is made up of 13 amino acids. CDR3 DNA: TGTGCCAGCTCACCTTACAGCTCCTACGAGCAGTACTTC. Protein sequence: CASSPYSSYEQYF.

The rearrangement uses TRBV30 and TRBJ2-7, with D hard to call. The length of the CDR3 is 14 residues. The V gene's germline CDR1 is GTSNPN and CDR2 SVGIG (reference sequence). The ends were cut back, 2 bases at V and 0 bases at J, with 11 bases in the middle. As DNA, the CDR3 is TGTGCCTGGAGTCTCTATCAAAGCTCCTACGAGCAGTACTTC. This encodes CAWSLYQSSYEQYF. The full variable domain, with the rest looked up from reference TRBV30 and TRBJ2-7, is SQTIHQWPATLVQPVGSPLSLECTVEGTSNPNLYWYRQAAGRGLQLLFYSVGIGQISSEVPQNLSASRPQDRQFILSSKKLLLSDSGFYLCAWSLYQSSYEQYFGPGTRLTVT.

The CDR3 sequence is CAISEQNTEAFF. DNA for the CDR3: TGTGCCATCAGTGAGCAGAACACTGAAGCTTTCTTT. The chain has TRBV10-3 and TRBJ1-1; D remains ambiguous. V was trimmed by 2 bases and J by 1 base, leaving 2 bases between them. The CDR3 is made up of 12 amino acids. Germline loops: CDR1 ENHRY, CDR2 SYGVKD.

V gene TRBV4-2 combines with J gene TRBJ1-5, with a tentative D call TRBD1 (6 bases). The V end was cut by 0 bases, the J end by 4 bases, with 10 bases between. Germline V gene lookup returns CDR1 LGHNA and CDR2 YNFKEQ. The CDR3 runs 15 residues. The CDR3 nucleotides are TGTGCCAGCAGCCAAGATTTTAGGGGGAATCAGCCCCAGCATTTT. It codes for CASSQDFRGNQPQHF.

This sequence joins TRBV3-1 (or the pseudogene TRBV3-2) and TRBJ2-1; 12 positions agree with TRBD1. V was clipped by 4 bases and J by 8 bases; unmatched bases: 9. Germline assignment: CDR1 LGHDT and CDR2 YNNKEL (reference sequence). This CDR3 has 16 amino acids. The CDR3 DNA reads TGTGCCAGCAGCCCTATCCGGGGACAGGGGGCCTATGAGCAGTTCTTC. It encodes CASSPIRGQGAYEQFF.

The CDR3 spells CASSLEERERGYEQYF. DNA of the CDR3: TGTGCCAGCAGCTTAGAGGAGCGGGAGAGGGGATACGAGCAGTACTTC. V usage is TRBV7-2 and J usage is TRBJ2-7; 8 bases are shared with TRBD2. With V trimmed by 1 base and J by 4 bases, 9 bases remained unmatched. The germline V gene encodes CDR1 SGHTA and CDR2 FQGNSA. CDR3 length equals 16 residues.

The chain employs TRBV7-9 and TRBJ2-1; 12 bases align to TRBD2. J lost 9 bases, V lost 5 bases, and 8 bases had no gene match. Germline loops: CDR1 SEHNR, CDR2 FQNEAQ (reference sequence). CDR3 length: 15 amino acids. CDR3 sequence: CASSGGLAGLGEQFF. CDR3 in DNA: TGTGCCAGCAGCGGCGGACTAGCGGGATTAGGTGAGCAGTTCTTC.

This chain connects TRBV19 to TRBJ2-1; D perhaps matches TRBD1 (6 bases). This CDR3 contains 15 residues. V gave up 0 bases and J gave up 3 bases, with 9 bases separating them. Germline CDR1 LNHDA, CDR2 SQIVND (reference sequence). CDR3 sequence reads: CASSIDEQGYNEQFF. The CDR3, as DNA: TGTGCCAGTAGTATAGATGAACAGGGCTACAATGAGCAGTTCTTC. Together with reference TRBV19 and TRBJ2-1, the CDR3 gives the full variable domain: DGGITQSPKYLFRKEGQNVTLSCEQNLNHDAMYWYRQDPGQGLRLIYYSQIVNDFQKGDIAEGYSVSREKKESFPLTVTSAQKNPTAFYLCASSIDEQGYNEQFFGPGTRLTVL.

The chain carries TRBV20-1 and TRBJ2-3; D unclear. The CDR3 contains 11 residues. The germline V gene has CDR1 DFQATT and CDR2 SNEGSKA (reference sequence). CDR3 in amino acids: CRPPLRDTQYF. DNA of the CDR3: TGCAGGCCCCCACTTCGGGATACGCAGTATTTT.

V is TRBV5-4 and J is TRBJ2-3, with TRBD2 matching over 7 bases. Per germline, CDR1 SGHNT and CDR2 YYREEE (reference sequence). The CDR3 contains 13 residues. The J segment lost 6 bases and the V segment lost 3 bases, leaving 4 bases of the junction unmatched. CDR3 region: CASSYRREDTQYF. The CDR3 region has the DNA TGTGCCAGCAGCTACCGGCGGGAGGATACGCAGTATTTT. The full variable domain, rest sourced from reference TRBV5-4 and TRBJ2-3, is ETGVTQSPTHLIKTRGQQVTLRCSSQSGHNTVSWYQQALGQGPQFIFQYYREEENGRGNFPPRFSGLQFPNYSSELNVNALELDDSALYLCASSYRREDTQYFGPGTRLTVL.

This chain connects TRBV13 to TRBJ2-5; D is uncertain. With 3 bases removed from V and 5 bases from J, the gap between germline ends came to 4 bases. Germline CDR1 is PRHDT and CDR2 is FYEKMQ (reference sequence). The CDR3 consists of 11 residues. In DNA form, the CDR3 reads TGTGCCAGCAGCTTCGGGGAGACCCAGTACTTC. Translating gives CASSFGETQYF.

The V and J genes are TRBV28 and TRBJ1-1; D may be TRBD1 (5 bases). Germline CDR1 reads MDHEN; CDR2 reads SYDVKM. Trimming shortened V by 5 bases and J by 6 bases, and 10 bases separated the two germline ends. This CDR3 has 12 residues. The CDR3 nucleotides read TGTGCCAGCAGTGACAGCATCCCTGAAGCTTTCTTT. Translation gives CASSDSIPEAFF.

Only a few counts were recorded for this clone. The chain recombines TRBV6-5 with TRBJ2-2; D not resolved. The ends were cut back, 7 bases at V and 4 bases at J, with 13 bases in the middle. The CDR3 is 14 residues long. Germline loops: CDR1 MNHEY, CDR2 SVGAGI. CDR3 region: CASTTRGSTGELFF. The CDR3 nucleotides read TGTGCCAGCACTACGAGAGGTAGCACCGGGGAGCTGTTTTTT.

The V call is TRBV19, the J call TRBJ2-3, with D possibly TRBD1 on 6 matching bases. The germline V gene encodes CDR1 LNHDA and CDR2 SQIVND (reference sequence). V was shortened by 5 bases and J by 6 bases, with 12 bases between the two germline ends. The CDR3 covers 13 residues. The CDR3 DNA is TGTGCCAGTAGTTCCCGGGACATCGATACGCAGTATTTT. It translates to CASSSRDIDTQYF.

The chain recombines TRBV30 with TRBJ2-2; 7 bases line up with TRBD2. Germline trimming cut 3 bases from V and 0 bases from J; bases unmatched to any gene: 1. The CDR3 consists of 14 residues. Germline V CDR1 and CDR2: GTSNPN, SVGIG (reference sequence). Here the CDR3 DNA reads TGTGCCTGGAGGCGGGAGACGAACACCGGGGAGCTGTTTTTT. Translation gives CAWRRETNTGELFF.

The chain uses TRBV7-9 and TRBJ2-1; 9 positions agree with TRBD1. Looked up from germline, CDR1 is SEHNR and CDR2 is FQNEAQ (reference sequence). The CDR3 runs to 14 residues. V was clipped by 5 bases and J by 7 bases; unmatched bases: 6. CDR3 residues: CASSKRDRENEQFF. The CDR3 coding sequence is TGTGCCAGCAGCAAAAGGGACAGGGAGAATGAGCAGTTCTTC.

The J gene is TRBJ1-1, the V gene TRBV4-3; D possibly corresponds to TRBD1 (6 bases). The V end lost 0 bases, the J end lost 5 bases, and 7 bases lay between the germline ends. Germline CDR1 is LGHNA and CDR2 is YSLEER. The CDR3 is 13 amino acids. The CDR3 DNA follows: TGCGCCAGCAGCCAAGACAGGGGAACTGAAGCTTTCTTT. This codes for CASSQDRGTEAFF.

The V and J genes are TRBV5-5 and TRBJ1-5; D gene uncertain. This CDR3 is 16 amino acids long. CDR1 is SGHKS, CDR2 YYEKEE, per germline (reference sequence). With 1 base removed from V and 2 bases from J, the gap between germline ends came to 13 bases. In DNA form, the CDR3 reads TGTGCCAGCAGCTTGATTTCGAAGCATGGCAATCAGCCCCAGCATTTT. It yields the protein CASSLISKHGNQPQHF. The whole variable domain, remainder taken from reference TRBV5-5 and TRBJ1-5, is DAGVTQSPTHLIKTRGQQVTLRCSPISGHKSVSWYQQVLGQGPQFIFQYYEKEERGRGNFPDRFSARQFPNYSSELNVNALLLGDSALYLCASSLISKHGNQPQHFGDGTRLSIL.

The V call is TRBV12-5, the J call TRBJ1-4, with TRBD1 as a possible D gene (5 bases). There are 14 residues in the CDR3. V gave up 6 bases and J gave up 7 bases, with 15 bases separating them. Germline V gene data show CDR1 as LGHNT and CDR2 as FRNRAP. The CDR3: CASGQRQMGEKLFF. CDR3 DNA sequence: TGTGCTAGTGGACAAAGACAGATGGGTGAAAAACTGTTTTTT.

The chain links TRBV27 to TRBJ2-7; 8 bases are shared with TRBD1. The CDR3 has 15 residues. Trimming took 2 bases from V and 3 from J; bases not matched to a gene: 6. The germline CDR1 and CDR2 sequences are MNHEY and SMNVEV (reference sequence). The CDR3 bases are TGTGCCAGCAGTTTAGTAGGACAGGGTAACTACGAGCAGTACTTC. Residues: CASSLVGQGNYEQYF.

This chain connects TRBV19 to TRBJ1-6, with D possibly matching TRBD1 (5 bases). This CDR3 region has 13 residues. The germline V gene encodes CDR1 LNHDA and CDR2 SQIVND (reference sequence). V was trimmed by 3 bases and J by 8 bases, leaving 8 bases between them. The CDR3 DNA sequence: TGTGCCAGTAGTATGACAGAGGATTCACCCCTCCACTTT. Translated: CASSMTEDSPLHF.

V usage is TRBV5-5 and J usage is TRBJ1-2; TRBD1 might be the D (6 bases). V lost 5 bases, J lost 3 bases, and 17 bases lay in between. The germline gives CDR1 SGHKS, CDR2 YYEKEE (reference sequence). The CDR3 covers 15 residues. The CDR3 coding sequence is TGTGCCAGCAGTATCTCAGGGGAAGGCTACTATGGCTACACCTTC. This encodes CASSISGEGYYGYTF.

This clone was seen once. The CDR3 protein is CARGGQGAGEQFF. In DNA, the CDR3 is TGTGCCCGTGGGGGACAGGGGGCCGGGGAGCAGTTCTTC. The V call is TRBV30, the J call TRBJ2-1, with 12 positions matching TRBD1. The V and J ends lost 8 bases and 10 bases, in that order; junction bases with no gene match: 9. CDR1 is GTSNPN and CDR2 is SVGIG in the germline V gene (reference sequence). CDR3 length equals 13 residues. The full variable domain, its missing parts supplied by reference TRBV30 and TRBJ2-1, is SQTIHQWPATLVQPVGSPLSLECTVEGTSNPNLYWYRQAAGRGLQLLFYSVGIGQISSEVPQNLSASRPQDRQFILSSKKLLLSDSGFYLCARGGQGAGEQFFGPGTRLTVL.

The rearrangement links TRBV7-9 to TRBJ1-4, with 7 bases that match TRBD1. The junction had 11 bases not matched to a gene; V was cut back by 5 bases and J by 5 bases. The CDR3 has 16 amino acids. The V gene's germline CDR1 is SEHNR and CDR2 FQNEAQ (reference sequence). The CDR3 loop is CASSPEGDSLNEKLFF. CDR3 nucleotide sequence: TGTGCCAGCAGCCCCGAAGGGGACAGTCTCAATGAAAAACTGTTTTTT.

In this sample, this clone turned up once. The gene calls are TRBV13 and TRBJ2-1; weak D call: TRBD2 (6 bases). Germline V CDR1 and CDR2: PRHDT, FYEKMQ (reference sequence). V gave up 4 bases and J gave up 5 bases, with 9 bases separating them. This CDR3 contains 13 residues. Written as DNA, the CDR3 is TGTGCCAGCAGCTGGACTACCAACAATGAGCAGTTCTTC. This translates into CASSWTTNNEQFF. Using reference TRBV13 and TRBJ2-1 for the parts outside the CDR3, the full variable domain is AAGVIQSPRHLIKEKRETATLKCYPIPRHDTVYWYQQGPGQDPQFLISFYEKMQSDKGSIPDRFSAQQFSDYHSELNMSSLELGDSALYFCASSWTTNNEQFFGPGTRLTVL.

The chain joins TRBV29-1 to TRBJ2-1; 8 bases map to TRBD2. Germline trimming cut 1 base from V and 2 bases from J; bases unmatched to any gene: 7. Germline values: CDR1 SQVTM, CDR2 ANQGSEA. CDR3 size: 16 residues. The chain's CDR3 is CSVEGKAGVPYNEQFF. The CDR3 DNA is TGCAGCGTTGAAGGTAAAGCGGGAGTCCCCTACAATGAGCAGTTCTTC.

This chain connects TRBV11-2 to TRBJ2-1; perhaps TRBD1 as D (6 bases). This CDR3 region has 17 residues. Germline-derived CDR1 and CDR2 are SGHAT and FQNNGV. V dropped 0 bases and J dropped 6 bases, with 18 bases sitting between them. In DNA, the CDR3 is TGTGCCAGCAGCTTAGAATATGGGACAAGCCCTGGCAATGAGCAGTTCTTC. This translates into CASSLEYGTSPGNEQFF.

As DNA, the CDR3 is TGTGCCAGCAGCGTCGAGGTAGCGGACCACAATGAGCAGTTCTTC. Amino acids: CASSVEVADHNEQFF. The gene calls are TRBV9 and TRBJ2-1; the D gene is possibly TRBD2 (6 bases). CDR3 length equals 15 residues. Trimming took off 2 bases at V and 5 bases at J, with 14 bases between the two ends. Germline loops: CDR1 SGDLS, CDR2 YYNGEE.

The chain combines TRBV18 with TRBJ1-5; D gene unclear. Trimming removed 6 bases at V and 1 base at J, with 13 bases between. The CDR3 runs to 15 residues. Germline-derived CDR1 and CDR2 are KGHSH and LQKENI. The CDR3 bases are TGTGCCAGCTCCCCTTTGAGGGTAAGCAATCAGCCCCAGCATTTT. Translating gives CASSPLRVSNQPQHF.